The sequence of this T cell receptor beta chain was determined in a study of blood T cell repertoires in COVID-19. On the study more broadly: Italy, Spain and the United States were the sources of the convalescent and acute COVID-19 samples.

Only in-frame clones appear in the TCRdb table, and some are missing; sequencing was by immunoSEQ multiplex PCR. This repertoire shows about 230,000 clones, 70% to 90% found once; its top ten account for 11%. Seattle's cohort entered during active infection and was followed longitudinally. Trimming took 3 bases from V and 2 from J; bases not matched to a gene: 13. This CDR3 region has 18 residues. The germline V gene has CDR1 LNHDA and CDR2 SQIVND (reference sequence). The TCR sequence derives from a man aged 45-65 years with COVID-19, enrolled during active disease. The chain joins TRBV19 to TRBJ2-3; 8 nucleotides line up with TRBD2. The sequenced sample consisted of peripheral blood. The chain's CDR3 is CASSIVRVAGTYTDTQYF. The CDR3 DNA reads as TGTGCCAGTAGTATTGTGAGGGTAGCGGGAACCTACACAGATACGCAGTATTTT.